This TCR beta chain appears in the sequencing data of a study of T-cell reconstitution after alpha-beta-depleted transplantation in children. This clonotype was observed once. CDR3 size: 14 residues. CDR1 is LGHDT, CDR2 YNNKEL, per germline (reference sequence). Trimming shortened V by 1 base and J by 7 bases, and 13 bases separated the two germline ends. Unique molecular identifiers were used in preparing the TCRbeta library. TCRdb called the PCR reads again in MiXCR, with one record for every CDR3 protein. The repertoire includes 100,000 or so distinct CDR3 sequences, more than 10% of them detected once, and approximately 15% sits in the top ten.

The genes are TRBV3-1 and TRBJ2-5, with D perhaps TRBD2 (5 bases). This receptor was taken from a human donor who donated a stem cell graft to a child with inherited bone marrow failure. The input for sequencing was PBMCs from the stem cell graft donor, taken from the stem cell graft. The CDR3 reads CASSQVTSAGTQYF. CDR3 nucleotide sequence: TGTGCCAGCAGCCAAGTCACCAGCGCGGGGACCCAGTACTTC.